Sequencing of this T cell receptor (beta chain) was carried out in a study of blood T cell repertoires in COVID-19. For the study at large: Acute and convalescent COVID-19 samples came from the United States, Italy and Spain. PBMCs, B-cell-depleted T cells, or T cells provided the cDNA or gDNA that made up the material.

Per the original methods: Estimated nucleated cell counts came from reference gene primer amplification. The repertoire was sequenced with immunoSEQ multiplex PCR; TCRdb's copy has only in-frame clones and lacks some. The DNA was the basis for D and trimming; V, J and clone size are from that table. The sample has 250,000 to 350,000 clones; around 86% are singletons. The ends lost 2 bases at V and 4 bases at J; junction bases unmatched: 4. The germline V gene has CDR1 MRHNA and CDR2 SNTAGT. This CDR3 is built from 16 residues. The clonotype comes from a young woman with active or convalescent COVID-19. Sequencing was done on a sample of peripheral blood. This chain links TRBV6-4 with TRBJ2-1, with 11 bases lining up with TRBD2. The DNA of the CDR3 is TGTGCCAGCAGTGACACTAGCGGGGGTTTTTACAATGAGCAGTTCTTC. This encodes CASSDTSGGFYNEQFF.